The present TCR beta chain was sequenced within a study of T cells in Graves' hyperthyroidism and ophthalmopathy. V lost 3 bases to trimming and J lost 2 bases, with 11 bases between them. Germline CDR1 and CDR2: ENHRY and SYGVKD. The CDR3 sequence is 14 residues long. Study results and caveats: Blood also showed most of the thyroid clonotypes that were expanded above 0.001.

This clonotype was recorded many times. Its target is unknown. Regions amplified from RNA transcripts were the TCR beta CDR3 regions. The primer set for the first-round RT-PCR of the TCR CDR3 was HTBI. Using its own MiXCR run on the multiplex PCR reads, TCRdb lists one record per CDR3 protein. The table has under 450,000 distinct CDR3 sequences, 15% to 18% seen once. Material for sequencing was blood. This clonotype originated in a woman under 30 with Graves' hyperthyroidism. The chain uses TRBV10-3 and TRBJ2-7, with D possibly matching TRBD2 (5 bases). The CDR3 DNA reads TGTGCCATCAGTGAAAAGTACGGGGCCTACGAGCAGTACTTC. Translation gives CAISEKYGAYEQYF.